What follows describes a single T cell receptor (beta chain). At the DNA level, this CDR3 is encoded by other sequences in the same sample as well. The V end lost 0 bases, the J end lost 6 bases, and 11 bases lay between the germline ends. The CDR3 is made up of 14 amino acids. Germline V gives CDR1 SGHRS, CDR2 YFSETQ. This entry belongs to a study of blood T cell repertoires in COVID-19. Profiling relied on immunoSEQ multiplex PCR, and the TCRdb table lists in-frame clones only, not all of them. The table records approximately 85,000 clones, approximately 90% of them present only once. Sample: peripheral blood. The source is a man between 50 and 59 years old with active or convalescent COVID-19. V and J are TRBV5-1 and TRBJ2-3; D gene uncertain. CDR3 DNA sequence: TGCGCCAGCAGCTTGGGAGGTAGAACGGATACGCAGTATTTT. It specifies CASSLGGRTDTQYF.